The 25 T cell receptor beta chains listed next were all sequenced from one sample in a study of patients and donors after allogeneic stem cell transplantation. Via MiXCR, TCRdb re-called the RT-PCR reads, giving one row per CDR3 protein. Counted here are 410,000 or so distinct CDR3 sequences, 16% occurring once; the ten biggest clones make up 7% to 7.5%. The source material was blood, either unsorted or a sorted T cell fraction (not recorded which). Receptors were obtained from a human donor who was either an allogeneic HSCT recipient or a stem cell or donor lymphocyte infusion donor (not recorded which). It is not recorded whose cells these are; they may come from a transplant donor.

The V call is TRBV5-1, the J call TRBJ2-7, with 9 bases identical to TRBD1. The germline gives CDR1 SGHRS, CDR2 YFSETQ. The ends lost 4 bases at V and 4 bases at J; junction bases unmatched: 9. CDR3 size: 15 residues. The CDR3 reads CASSGGTGIRYEQYF. The CDR3 DNA reads as TGCGCCAGCAGCGGGGGGACAGGGATAAGGTACGAGCAGTACTTC.

This rearrangement joins TRBV2 to TRBJ2-7; D unresolved. V was cut by 4 bases and J by 0 bases, with 10 bases left in between. The germline gives CDR1 SNHLY, CDR2 FYNNEI. The CDR3 is made up of 14 amino acids. The CDR3 coding sequence is TGTGCCAGCAGTGGAGTTCTAAGCTCCTACGAGCAGTACTTC. It yields the protein CASSGVLSSYEQYF.

This clonotype has only a few counts. The chain employs TRBV24-1 and TRBJ2-1, with 8 bases that match TRBD1. Germline V gives CDR1 KGHDR, CDR2 SFDVKD. CDR3 length: 16 amino acids. The V and J ends lost 4 bases and 7 bases, in that order; junction bases with no gene match: 11. CDR3 coding DNA: TGTGCCACCAGTGAGAACGACAGGGGTAGGTTAAATGAGCAGTTCTTC. It translates to CATSENDRGRLNEQFF.

This clonotype was counted only a few times. The gene calls are TRBV12-5 and TRBJ2-1, with TRBD1 identical over 11 bases. This CDR3 has 14 amino acids. J was trimmed by 7 bases and V by 3 bases; bases with no gene match: 2. Germline CDR1 reads LGHNT; CDR2 reads FRNRAP. Here the CDR3 reads CASGLGQGANEQFF. CDR3 nucleotides: TGTGCTAGTGGTTTAGGACAGGGGGCGAATGAGCAGTTCTTC.

The CDR3 DNA reads TGTGCCAGCAGTTCGAGTGTCGGGGAGCTGTTTTTT. It yields the protein CASSSSVGELFF. The chain joins TRBV6-2 or TRBV6-3 to TRBJ2-2; no definite D call. From germline, CDR1 is MNHEY and CDR2 SVGEGT. Trimming shortened V by 4 bases and J by 7 bases, and 7 bases separated the two germline ends. The CDR3 is made up of 12 amino acids.

CDR3 in amino acids: CASRRTDHEQYF. The CDR3 DNA follows: TGTGCCAGCAGAAGGACAGACCACGAGCAGTACTTC. This rearrangement joins TRBV27 to TRBJ2-7, with a tentative D call TRBD1 (6 bases). The CDR3 spans 12 residues. Germline V gives CDR1 MNHEY, CDR2 SMNVEV (reference sequence). Trimming took 6 bases from V and 5 from J, leaving 11 bases between them.

This clonotype was detected many times. This chain joins TRBV18 and TRBJ2-4; perhaps TRBD1 as D (6 bases). The CDR3 extends over 15 amino acids. Germline CDR1 KGHSH, CDR2 LQKENI. Trimming shortened V by 6 bases and J by 2 bases, and 14 bases separated the two germline ends. The CDR3 DNA is TGTGCCAGCTCCCCTGAAGGGACACCCAAAAACATTCAGTACTTC. Residues: CASSPEGTPKNIQYF.

This clonotype was detected a few times. The V call is TRBV12-3 or TRBV12-4, the J call TRBJ2-3; the match to TRBD2 covers 9 bases. This CDR3 region has 15 residues. V shed 3 bases, J shed 4 bases, and the junction held 5 bases outside the gene matches. CDR3 in amino acids: CASSFLAGRADTQYF. CDR3 nucleotides: TGTGCCAGCAGTTTCCTAGCGGGAAGGGCAGATACGCAGTATTTT.

This clonotype was found a few times. The gene calls are TRBV4-2 and TRBJ2-3; TRBD2 agrees at 9 bases. Per germline, CDR1 LGHNA and CDR2 YNFKEQ. The J segment lost 3 bases and the V segment lost 1 base, leaving 14 bases of the junction unmatched. The CDR3 sequence is 19 residues long. In DNA form, the CDR3 reads TGTGCCAGCAGCCAAGGGCGGGGGGGCCGCACGGGTAGGACAGATACGCAGTATTTT. Its translation: CASSQGRGGRTGRTDTQYF.

A single count supports this clonotype. The chain recombines TRBV4-1 with TRBJ1-3; no clear D. Trimming left V 1 base short and J 7 bases short, with 17 bases between. The germline CDR1 and CDR2 sequences are MGHRA and YSYEKL. The CDR3 contains 16 residues. The CDR3 protein is CASSQVGDYGGNTIYF. For the CDR3, the DNA is TGCGCCAGCAGCCAAGTTGGCGATTATGGAGGGAACACCATATATTTT.

The gene calls are TRBV10-3 and TRBJ1-2; 8 bases are a match to TRBD1. The CDR3 consists of 12 residues. Germline V gene sequence: CDR1 ENHRY, CDR2 SYGVKD. V lost 4 bases and J lost 13; bases outside the gene matches: 8. The CDR3 DNA reads TGTGCCATCAGTGCGCTCAGGGGGCTGGGCACCTTC. The encoded protein is CAISALRGLGTF.

This clonotype was seen repeatedly, ten times or more. The chain combines TRBV12-3 or TRBV12-4 with TRBJ1-3; D is ambiguous. Trimming left V 5 bases short and J 2 bases short, with 7 bases between. The CDR3 is 13 amino acids. DNA for the CDR3: TGTGCCAGCAGTCCCTCGGCTGGAAACACCATATATTTT. Protein product: CASSPSAGNTIYF.

J is TRBJ2-7 and V is TRBV7-2; maybe TRBD2 (5 bases). This CDR3 is built from 14 residues. Trimming took off 1 base at V and 5 bases at J, with 12 bases between the two ends. Per the germline V gene, CDR1 is SGHTA and CDR2 is FQGNSA. In DNA, the CDR3 is TGTGCCAGCAGCTTAGACGGACTTTCGGACGAGCAGTACTTC. It translates to CASSLDGLSDEQYF.

J is TRBJ1-5 and V is TRBV4-2; 8 bases align to TRBD1. Trimming cost V 0 bases and J 4 bases; bases outside gene matches: 5. CDR1 is LGHNA, CDR2 YNFKEQ, per germline. The CDR3 runs 16 residues. CDR3 amino acids: CASSQEEDRGNQPQHF. CDR3 DNA sequence: TGTGCCAGCAGCCAAGAGGAAGACAGGGGAAATCAGCCCCAGCATTTT.

This clonotype was seen more than once but under ten times. The V and J genes are TRBV7-8 and TRBJ2-2, with unresolved D. Germline values: CDR1 SGHVS, CDR2 FQNEAQ. The CDR3 spans 12 residues. Trimming took off 2 bases at V and 8 bases at J, with 6 bases between the two ends. The CDR3 is CASSLSPGELFF. The DNA for the CDR3 is TGTGCCAGCAGCTTAAGCCCGGGGGAGCTGTTTTTT. Variable domain in full (rest from reference TRBV7-8 and TRBJ2-2): GAGVSQSPRYKVAKRGQDVALRCDPISGHVSLFWYQQALGQGPEFLTYFQNEAQLDKSGLPSDRFFAERPEGSVSTLKIQRTQQEDSAVYLCASSLSPGELFFGEGSRLTVL.

The rearrangement links TRBV24-1 to TRBJ2-1, with 7 bases identical to TRBD2. There are 17 residues in the CDR3. V gave up 1 base and J gave up 4 bases; unmatched junction bases: 9. Germline loops: CDR1 KGHDR, CDR2 SFDVKD. The CDR3 DNA reads TGTGCCACCAGTGATTTCCCCTCGGGGGGAGGGTACAATGAGCAGTTCTTC. This gives the protein CATSDFPSGGGYNEQFF.

This chain joins TRBV2 and TRBJ2-5; D unresolved. Germline-derived CDR1 and CDR2 are SNHLY and FYNNEI. This CDR3 comprises 11 residues. Trimming removed 2 bases from V and 5 bases from J, with 3 bases in between. CDR3 region: CASSELETQYF. CDR3 DNA sequence: TGTGCCAGCAGTGAATTGGAGACCCAGTACTTC.

The chain recombines TRBV9 with TRBJ2-1, with D tentatively TRBD1 or TRBD2 (5 bases each). CDR1 and CDR2 (germline): SGDLS, YYNGEE. The CDR3 extends over 18 amino acids. V shed 0 bases and J shed 6 bases, with 22 bases lying between them. DNA for the CDR3: TGTGCCAGCAGCGTAGGAGGTGGGGGTAGCGTTGTATTCAATGAGCAGTTCTTC. This gives the protein CASSVGGGGSVVFNEQFF.

This clonotype was detected only a few times. The rearrangement joins TRBV9 to TRBJ2-3, with a possible D match to TRBD1 (6 bases). This CDR3 has 15 residues. V was trimmed by 1 base and J by 5 bases, leaving 14 bases between them. CDR1 SGDLS and CDR2 YYNGEE come from the germline V gene. The CDR3 region is CASSVKGVGLDTQYF. CDR3 bases: TGTGCCAGCAGCGTAAAGGGGGTGGGCCTAGATACGCAGTATTTT. Full variable domain (outside the CDR3, taken from reference TRBV9 and TRBJ2-3): DSGVTQTPKHLITATGQRVTLRCSPRSGDLSVYWYQQSLDQGLQFLIQYYNGEERAKGNILERFSAQQFPDLHSELNLSSLELGDSALYFCASSVKGVGLDTQYFGPGTRLTVL.

On this clonotype itself: A read error may account for a junction end that differs from germline. The rearrangement joins TRBV12-3 or TRBV12-4 to TRBJ1-6, with a weak D call TRBD1 (5 bases). The length of the CDR3 is 14 residues. CDR3 in DNA: TGTGCCCGCAGTCCTGGGACGGTTAATTCACCCCTCCACTTT. Translating gives CARSPGTVNSPLHF.

This clonotype was seen more than once but under ten times. The rearrangement joins TRBV7-9 to TRBJ2-7; perhaps TRBD1 as D (5 bases). CDR1 is SEHNR, CDR2 FQNEAQ, per germline (reference sequence). The V end was cut by 1 base, the J end by 0 bases, with 10 bases between. The CDR3 loop spans 15 amino acids. CDR3 in DNA: TGTGCCAGCAGCTTAGTCGGAGACAGCTCCTACGAGCAGTACTTC. The encoded protein is CASSLVGDSSYEQYF. The full variable domain, its missing parts supplied by reference TRBV7-9 and TRBJ2-7, is DTGVSQNPRHKITKRGQNVTFRCDPISEHNRLYWYRQTLGQGPEFLTYFQNEAQLEKSRLLSDRFSAERPKGSFSTLEIQRTEQGDSAMYLCASSLVGDSSYEQYFGPGTRLTVT.

This clonotype was seen more than once but under ten times. The V gene is TRBV12-3 or TRBV12-4, the J gene TRBJ2-7; the D gene is possibly TRBD2 (6 bases). V was cut by 1 base and J by 2 bases, with 12 bases left in between. The CDR3 runs 15 residues. CDR3 coding DNA: TGTGCCAGCAGTTTAGTCGGGAGAGGTCCCTACGAGCAGTACTTC. It translates to CASSLVGRGPYEQYF.

The chain couples TRBV5-5 to TRBJ2-1; tentatively, D is TRBD2 (5 bases). V lost 0 bases to trimming and J lost 8 bases, with 6 bases between them. CDR1 and CDR2 from the germline V gene are SGHKS and YYEKEE (reference sequence). CDR3 length: 12 amino acids. CDR3 bases: TGTGCCAGCAGCTTGGAGGACTATGAGCAGTTCTTC. It is translated as CASSLEDYEQFF. The full variable domain, rest sourced from reference TRBV5-5 and TRBJ2-1, is DAGVTQSPTHLIKTRGQQVTLRCSPISGHKSVSWYQQVLGQGPQFIFQYYEKEERGRGNFPDRFSARQFPNYSSELNVNALLLGDSALYLCASSLEDYEQFFGPGTRLTVL.

The chain combines TRBV20-1 with TRBJ2-7, with TRBD2 identical over 8 bases. Per the germline V gene, CDR1 is DFQATT and CDR2 is SNEGSKA (reference sequence). The CDR3 loop spans 15 amino acids. The V and J ends lost 0 bases and 1 base, in that order; junction bases with no gene match: 5. The CDR3 is CSARDSAGVSYEQYF. CDR3 in DNA: TGCAGTGCTAGAGATTCAGCGGGGGTATCCTACGAGCAGTACTTC.

V and J are TRBV9 and TRBJ2-2; TRBD1 agrees at 12 bases. The CDR3 sequence is 17 residues long. The V gene end was trimmed by 3 bases and the J gene end by 6 bases; junction bases not matched to a gene: 9. Germline V gene data show CDR1 as SGDLS and CDR2 as YYNGEE. The CDR3 is CASSDLGQGAPPGELFF. The CDR3 DNA reads as TGTGCCAGCAGCGATCTGGGACAGGGGGCGCCTCCCGGGGAGCTGTTTTTT. Together with reference TRBV9 and TRBJ2-2, the CDR3 gives the full variable domain: DSGVTQTPKHLITATGQRVTLRCSPRSGDLSVYWYQQSLDQGLQFLIQYYNGEERAKGNILERFSAQQFPDLHSELNLSSLELGDSALYFCASSDLGQGAPPGELFFGEGSRLTVL.